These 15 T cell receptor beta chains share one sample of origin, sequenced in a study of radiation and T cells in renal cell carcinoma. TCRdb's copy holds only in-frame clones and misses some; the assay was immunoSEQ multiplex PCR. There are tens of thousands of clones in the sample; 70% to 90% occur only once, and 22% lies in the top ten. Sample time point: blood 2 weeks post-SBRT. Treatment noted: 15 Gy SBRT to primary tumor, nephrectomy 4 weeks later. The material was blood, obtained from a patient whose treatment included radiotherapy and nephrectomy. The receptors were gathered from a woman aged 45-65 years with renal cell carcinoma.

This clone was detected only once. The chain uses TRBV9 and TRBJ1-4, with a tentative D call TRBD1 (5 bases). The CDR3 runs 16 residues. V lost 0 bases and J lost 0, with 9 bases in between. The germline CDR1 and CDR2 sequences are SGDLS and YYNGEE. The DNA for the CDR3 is TGTGCCAGCAGCGTAGGACAGTTAACAACTAATGAAAAACTGTTTTTT. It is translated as CASSVGQLTTNEKLFF.

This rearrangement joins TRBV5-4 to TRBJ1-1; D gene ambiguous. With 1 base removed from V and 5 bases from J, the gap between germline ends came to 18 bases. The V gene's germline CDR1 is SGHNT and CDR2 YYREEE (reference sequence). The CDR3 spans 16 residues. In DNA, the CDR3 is TGTGCCAGCAGCTTGAGATCGCGACTGAGAGGGACTGAAGCTTTCTTT. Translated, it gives CASSLRSRLRGTEAFF.

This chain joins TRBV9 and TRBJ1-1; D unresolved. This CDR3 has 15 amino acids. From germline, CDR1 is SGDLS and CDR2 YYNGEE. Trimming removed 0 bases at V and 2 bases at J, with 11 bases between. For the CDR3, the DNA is TGTGCCAGCAGCGTAGATGACGATCATAACACTGAAGCTTTCTTT. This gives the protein CASSVDDDHNTEAFF.

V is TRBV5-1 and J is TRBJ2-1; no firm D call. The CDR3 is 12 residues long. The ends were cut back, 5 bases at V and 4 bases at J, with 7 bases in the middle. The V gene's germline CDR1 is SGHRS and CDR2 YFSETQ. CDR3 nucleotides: TGCGCCAGCAGTTACGAATACAATGAGCAGTTCTTC. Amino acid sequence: CASSYEYNEQFF.

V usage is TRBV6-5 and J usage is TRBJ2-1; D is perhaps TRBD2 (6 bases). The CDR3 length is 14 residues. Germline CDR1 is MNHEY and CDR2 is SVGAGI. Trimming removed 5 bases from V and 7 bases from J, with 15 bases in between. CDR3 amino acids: CASSASGSGNEQFF. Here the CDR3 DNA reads TGTGCCAGCAGTGCCTCCGGGAGCGGGAATGAGCAGTTCTTC.

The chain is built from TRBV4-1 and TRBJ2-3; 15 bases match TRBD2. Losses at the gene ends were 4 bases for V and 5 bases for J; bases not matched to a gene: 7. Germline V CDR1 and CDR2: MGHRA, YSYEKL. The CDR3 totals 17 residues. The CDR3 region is CASSRGLAGGREDTQYF. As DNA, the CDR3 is TGCGCCAGCAGCCGCGGACTAGCGGGGGGGCGGGAAGATACGCAGTATTTT.

The CDR3 region has the DNA TGTGCCAGTAGTATCCAGGGGTTAAGCAATCAGCCCCAGCATTTT. Translation gives CASSIQGLSNQPQHF. The V and J genes are TRBV19 and TRBJ1-5; a possible D gene is TRBD1 (6 bases). Looked up from germline, CDR1 is LNHDA and CDR2 is SQIVND (reference sequence). The V end was cut by 3 bases, the J end by 1 base, with 10 bases between. The CDR3 consists of 15 residues.

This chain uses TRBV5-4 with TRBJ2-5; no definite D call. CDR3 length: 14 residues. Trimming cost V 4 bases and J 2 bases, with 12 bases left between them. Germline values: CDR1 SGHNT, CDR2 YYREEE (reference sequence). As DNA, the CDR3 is TGTGCCAGCAGCCATACAGTGTTACAAGAGACCCAGTACTTC. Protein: CASSHTVLQETQYF.

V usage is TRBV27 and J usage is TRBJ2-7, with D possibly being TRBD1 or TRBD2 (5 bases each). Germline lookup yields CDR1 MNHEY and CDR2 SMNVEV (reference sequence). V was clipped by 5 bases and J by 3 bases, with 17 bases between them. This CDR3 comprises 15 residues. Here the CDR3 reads CASSQLTGRFYEQYF. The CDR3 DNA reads TGTGCCAGCAGTCAGCTAACGGGGCGCTTCTACGAGCAGTACTTC.

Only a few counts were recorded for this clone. DNA of the CDR3: TGTGCCAGCAGCTTAGGGTTGGACAATCAGCCCCAGCATTTT. The encoded protein is CASSLGLDNQPQHF. The rearrangement links TRBV11-2 to TRBJ1-5, with D unclear. CDR1 is SGHAT and CDR2 is FQNNGV in the germline V gene. This CDR3 spans 14 amino acids. V was shortened by 1 base and J by 3 bases, with 7 bases between the two germline ends.

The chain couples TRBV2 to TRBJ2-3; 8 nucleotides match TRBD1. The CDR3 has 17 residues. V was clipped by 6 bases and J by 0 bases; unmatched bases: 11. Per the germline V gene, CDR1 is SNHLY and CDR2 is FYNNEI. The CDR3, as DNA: TGTGCCAGCAGCCTGGACAGGGCCCGAATCAGCACAGATACGCAGTATTTT. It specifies CASSLDRARISTDTQYF.

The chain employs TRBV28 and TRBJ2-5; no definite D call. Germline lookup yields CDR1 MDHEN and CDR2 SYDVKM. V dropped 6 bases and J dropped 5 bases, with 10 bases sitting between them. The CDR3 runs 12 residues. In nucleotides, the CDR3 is TGTGCCAGCAGGTTAGGAGCTGAGACCCAGTACTTC. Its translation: CASRLGAETQYF.

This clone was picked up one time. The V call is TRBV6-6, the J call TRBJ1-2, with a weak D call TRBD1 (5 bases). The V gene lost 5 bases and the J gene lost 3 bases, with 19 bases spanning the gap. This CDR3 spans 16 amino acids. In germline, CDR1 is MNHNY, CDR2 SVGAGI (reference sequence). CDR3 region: CASSPQPGVKDYGYTF. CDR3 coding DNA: TGTGCCAGCAGTCCACAACCGGGGGTAAAGGACTATGGCTACACCTTC.

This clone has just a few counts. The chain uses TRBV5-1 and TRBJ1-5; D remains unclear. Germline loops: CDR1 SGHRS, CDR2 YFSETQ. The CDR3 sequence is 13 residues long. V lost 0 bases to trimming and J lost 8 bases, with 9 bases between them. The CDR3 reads CASSLAQSEPQHF. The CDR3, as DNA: TGCGCCAGCAGCTTGGCACAGTCGGAGCCCCAGCATTTT.

CDR3 in DNA: TGTGCCATCAGCCGAGAACTGAACACTGAAGCTTTCTTT. Residues: CAISRELNTEAFF. The chain uses TRBV10-3 and TRBJ1-1, with no clear D. V was cut by 6 bases and J by 0 bases, with 8 bases left in between. The CDR3 runs to 13 residues. The V gene's germline CDR1 is ENHRY and CDR2 SYGVKD.